The clone carrying this T cell receptor (beta chain) was counted between two and nine times. What it binds is unknown. These data come from a study of T cells in Graves' hyperthyroidism and ophthalmopathy. Study-level results: Prediction of ophthalmopathy progression came a median approximately 6.5 months pre-onset.

Amplified TCR beta CDR3 regions came from RNA transcripts. The primer set for the first-round RT-PCR of the TCR CDR3 was HTBI. TCRdb independently ran MiXCR on the multiplex PCR reads; one entry per CDR3 protein. The table lists 700,000 or so distinct CDR3 sequences, about 14% of them singletons. V gave up 9 bases and J gave up 3 bases; unmatched junction bases: 13. CDR3 size: 15 residues. Per germline, CDR1 LNHNV and CDR2 YYDKDF (reference sequence). V gene TRBV15 combines with J gene TRBJ2-5; 7 bases match TRBD1. This receptor was identified in a woman between 50 and 59 years old with Graves' ophthalmopathy. Specimen: blood. The CDR3 DNA sequence: TGTGCCACTTGGGGTCCGGGACAGAAAGAAGAGACCCAGTACTTC. It translates to CATWGPGQKEETQYF.